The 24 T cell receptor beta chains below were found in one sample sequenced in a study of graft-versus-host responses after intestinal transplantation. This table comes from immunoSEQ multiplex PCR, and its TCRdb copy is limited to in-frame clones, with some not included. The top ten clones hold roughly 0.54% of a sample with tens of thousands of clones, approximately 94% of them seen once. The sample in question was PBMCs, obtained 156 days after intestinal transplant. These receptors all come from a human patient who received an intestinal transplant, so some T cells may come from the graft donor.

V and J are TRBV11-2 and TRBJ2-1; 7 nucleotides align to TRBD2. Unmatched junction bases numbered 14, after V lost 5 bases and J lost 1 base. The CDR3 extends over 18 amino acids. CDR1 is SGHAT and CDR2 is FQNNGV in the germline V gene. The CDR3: CASSPPSLAEVSYNEQFF. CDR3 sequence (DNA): TGTGCCAGCAGCCCCCCCTCCCTAGCGGAGGTGTCCTACAATGAGCAGTTCTTC.

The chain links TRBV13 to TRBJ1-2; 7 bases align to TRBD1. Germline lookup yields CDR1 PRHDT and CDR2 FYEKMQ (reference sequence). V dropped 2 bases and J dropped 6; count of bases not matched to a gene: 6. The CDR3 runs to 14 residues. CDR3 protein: CASSLLRGRDGYTF. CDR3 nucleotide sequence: TGTGCCAGCAGCTTACTTAGGGGGCGCGATGGCTACACCTTC. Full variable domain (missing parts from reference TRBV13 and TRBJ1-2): AAGVIQSPRHLIKEKRETATLKCYPIPRHDTVYWYQQGPGQDPQFLISFYEKMQSDKGSIPDRFSAQQFSDYHSELNMSSLELGDSALYFCASSLLRGRDGYTFGSGTRLTVV.

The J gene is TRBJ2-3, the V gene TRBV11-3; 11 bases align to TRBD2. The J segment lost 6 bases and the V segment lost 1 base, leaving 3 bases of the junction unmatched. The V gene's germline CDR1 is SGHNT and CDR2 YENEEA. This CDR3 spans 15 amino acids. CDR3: CASSLASGGLDTQYF. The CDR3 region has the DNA TGTGCCAGCAGCTTAGCTAGCGGGGGGCTCGATACGCAGTATTTT.

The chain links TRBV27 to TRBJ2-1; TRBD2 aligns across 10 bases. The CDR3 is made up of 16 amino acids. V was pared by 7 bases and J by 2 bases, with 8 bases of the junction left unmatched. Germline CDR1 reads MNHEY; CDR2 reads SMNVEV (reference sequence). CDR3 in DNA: TGTGCCAGCAACAGAAGCGGGAGGGGGGCCTACAATGAGCAGTTCTTC. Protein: CASNRSGRGAYNEQFF.

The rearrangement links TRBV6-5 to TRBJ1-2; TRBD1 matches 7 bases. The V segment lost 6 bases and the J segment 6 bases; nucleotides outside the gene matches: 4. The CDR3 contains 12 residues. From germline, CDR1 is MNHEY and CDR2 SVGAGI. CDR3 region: CASSPTGNGYTF. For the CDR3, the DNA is TGTGCCAGCAGCCCGACAGGGAATGGCTACACCTTC.

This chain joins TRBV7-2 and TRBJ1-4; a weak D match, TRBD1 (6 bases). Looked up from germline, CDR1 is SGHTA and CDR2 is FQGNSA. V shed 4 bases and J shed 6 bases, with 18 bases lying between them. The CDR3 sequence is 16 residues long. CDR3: CASSYPSGQPDEKLFF. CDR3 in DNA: TGTGCCAGCAGCTACCCGTCCGGACAGCCAGATGAAAAACTGTTTTTT. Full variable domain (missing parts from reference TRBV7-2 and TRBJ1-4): GAGVSQSPSNKVTEKGKDVELRCDPISGHTALYWYRQSLGQGLEFLIYFQGNSAPDKSGLPSDRFSAERTGGSVSTLTIQRTQQEDSAVYLCASSYPSGQPDEKLFFGSGTQLSVL.

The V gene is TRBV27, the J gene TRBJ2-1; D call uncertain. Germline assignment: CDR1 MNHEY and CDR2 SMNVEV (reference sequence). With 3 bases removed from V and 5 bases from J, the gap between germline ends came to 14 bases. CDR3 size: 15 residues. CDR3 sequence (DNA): TGTGCCAGCAGTTTGGCCCCCCGGTGGGACAATGAGCAGTTCTTC. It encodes CASSLAPRWDNEQFF.

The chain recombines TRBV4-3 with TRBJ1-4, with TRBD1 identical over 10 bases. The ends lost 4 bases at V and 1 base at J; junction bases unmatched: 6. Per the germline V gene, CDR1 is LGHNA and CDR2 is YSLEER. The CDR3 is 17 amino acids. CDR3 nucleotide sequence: TGCGCCAGCAGCCGACCGGACAGGGGGGGAACTAATGAAAAACTGTTTTTT. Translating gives CASSRPDRGGTNEKLFF.

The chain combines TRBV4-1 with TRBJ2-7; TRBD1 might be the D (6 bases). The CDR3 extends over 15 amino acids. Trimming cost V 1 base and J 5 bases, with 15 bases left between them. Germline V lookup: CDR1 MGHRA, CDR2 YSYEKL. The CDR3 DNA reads TGCGCCAGCAGCCAAGTTTCAGGGGCCAAAGACGAGCAGTACTTC. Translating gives CASSQVSGAKDEQYF.

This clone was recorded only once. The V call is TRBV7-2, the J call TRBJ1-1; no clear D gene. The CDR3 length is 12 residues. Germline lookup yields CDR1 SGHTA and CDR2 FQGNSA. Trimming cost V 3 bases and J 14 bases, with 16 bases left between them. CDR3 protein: CASSFDILERFF. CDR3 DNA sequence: TGTGCCAGCAGCTTTGATATACTCGAACGGTTCTTT.

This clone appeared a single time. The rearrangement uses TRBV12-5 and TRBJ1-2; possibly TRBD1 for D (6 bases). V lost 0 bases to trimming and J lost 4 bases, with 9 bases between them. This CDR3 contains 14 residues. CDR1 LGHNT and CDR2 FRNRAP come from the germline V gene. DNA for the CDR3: TGTGCTAGTGGTTTGGTGGACAGATTCTATGGCTACACCTTC. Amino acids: CASGLVDRFYGYTF.

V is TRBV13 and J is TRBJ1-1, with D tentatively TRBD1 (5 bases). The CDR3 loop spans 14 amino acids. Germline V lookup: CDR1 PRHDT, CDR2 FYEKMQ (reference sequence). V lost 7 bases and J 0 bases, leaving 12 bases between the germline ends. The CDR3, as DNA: TGTGCCAGCACCGCGATAGGGGTGAACACTGAAGCTTTCTTT. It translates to CASTAIGVNTEAFF.

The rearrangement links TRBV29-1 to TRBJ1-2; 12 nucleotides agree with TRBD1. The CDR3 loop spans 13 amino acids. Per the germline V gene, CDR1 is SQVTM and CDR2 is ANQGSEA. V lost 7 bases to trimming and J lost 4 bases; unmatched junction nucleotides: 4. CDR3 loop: CSAGTGGSYGYTF. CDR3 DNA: TGCAGCGCCGGGACAGGGGGCAGCTATGGCTACACCTTC.

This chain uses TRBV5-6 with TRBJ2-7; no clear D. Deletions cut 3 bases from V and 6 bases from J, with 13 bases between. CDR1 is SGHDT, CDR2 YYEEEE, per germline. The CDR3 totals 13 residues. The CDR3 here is CASSSLRVFEQYF. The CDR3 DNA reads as TGTGCCAGCAGCTCCCTCCGGGTCTTCGAGCAGTACTTC. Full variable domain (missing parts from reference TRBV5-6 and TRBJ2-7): DAGVTQSPTHLIKTRGQQVTLRCSPKSGHDTVSWYQQALGQGPQFIFQYYEEEERQRGNFPDRFSGHQFPNYSSELNVNALLLGDSALYLCASSSLRVFEQYFGPGTRLTVT.

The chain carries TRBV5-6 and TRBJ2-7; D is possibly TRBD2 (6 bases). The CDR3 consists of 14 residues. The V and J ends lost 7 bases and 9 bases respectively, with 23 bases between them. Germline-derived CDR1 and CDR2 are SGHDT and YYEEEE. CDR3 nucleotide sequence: TGTGCCAGCGGCCTAAGTTGGCGGGGACCAGGGCAGTACTTC. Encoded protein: CASGLSWRGPGQYF. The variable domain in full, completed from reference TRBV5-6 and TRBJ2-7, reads DAGVTQSPTHLIKTRGQQVTLRCSPKSGHDTVSWYQQALGQGPQFIFQYYEEEERQRGNFPDRFSGHQFPNYSSELNVNALLLGDSALYLCASGLSWRGPGQYFGPGTRLTVT.

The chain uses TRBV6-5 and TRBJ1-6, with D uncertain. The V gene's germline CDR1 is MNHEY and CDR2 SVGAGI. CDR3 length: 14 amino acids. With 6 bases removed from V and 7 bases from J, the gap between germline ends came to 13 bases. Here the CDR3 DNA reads TGTGCCAGCAGACGATTCCAGCCGAATTCACCCCTCCACTTT. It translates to CASRRFQPNSPLHF.

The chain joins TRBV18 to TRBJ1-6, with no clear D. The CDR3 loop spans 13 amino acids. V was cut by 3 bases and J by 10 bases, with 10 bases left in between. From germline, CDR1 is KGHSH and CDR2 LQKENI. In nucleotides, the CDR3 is TGTGCCAGCTCACCCGCCTCTAAGTCACCCCTCCACTTT. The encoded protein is CASSPASKSPLHF.

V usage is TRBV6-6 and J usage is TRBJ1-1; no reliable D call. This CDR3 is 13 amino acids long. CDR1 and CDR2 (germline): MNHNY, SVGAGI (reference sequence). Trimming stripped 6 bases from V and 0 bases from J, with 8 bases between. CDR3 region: CASSTIMNTEAFF. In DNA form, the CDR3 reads TGTGCCAGCAGCACGATCATGAACACTGAAGCTTTCTTT.

CDR3 loop: CASSFGGATYNEQFF. In DNA, the CDR3 is TGCGCCAGCAGCTTCGGGGGGGCCACCTACAATGAGCAGTTCTTC. The chain carries TRBV5-1 and TRBJ2-1; 8 bases map to TRBD2. The V gene's germline CDR1 is SGHRS and CDR2 YFSETQ. CDR3 length: 15 amino acids. The V and J ends lost 2 bases and 2 bases, in that order; junction bases with no gene match: 3.

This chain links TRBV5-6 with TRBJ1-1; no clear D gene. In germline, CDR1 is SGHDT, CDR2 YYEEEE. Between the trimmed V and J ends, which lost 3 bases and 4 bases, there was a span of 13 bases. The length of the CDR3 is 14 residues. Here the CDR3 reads CASSSGGSSTEAFF. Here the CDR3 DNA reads TGTGCCAGCAGCTCCGGTGGGAGCTCCACTGAAGCTTTCTTT.

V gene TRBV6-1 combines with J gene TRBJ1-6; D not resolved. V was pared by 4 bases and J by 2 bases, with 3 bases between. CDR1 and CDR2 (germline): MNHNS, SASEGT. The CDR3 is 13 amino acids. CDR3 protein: CASSVAYNSPLHF. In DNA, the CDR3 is TGTGCCAGCAGTGTCGCCTATAATTCACCCCTCCACTTT.

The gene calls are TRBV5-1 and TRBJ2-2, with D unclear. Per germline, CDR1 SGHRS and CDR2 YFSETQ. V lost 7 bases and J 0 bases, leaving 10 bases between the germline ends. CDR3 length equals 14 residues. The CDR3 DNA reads TGCGCCAGCTCGAGGCAGACGAACACCGGGGAGCTGTTTTTT. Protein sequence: CASSRQTNTGELFF.

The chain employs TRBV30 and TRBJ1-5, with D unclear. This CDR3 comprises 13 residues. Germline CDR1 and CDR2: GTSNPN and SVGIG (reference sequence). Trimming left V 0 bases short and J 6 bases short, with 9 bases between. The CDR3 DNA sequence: TGTGCCTGGAGTGTGGCTCCTCTTCAGCCCCAGCATTTT. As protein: CAWSVAPLQPQHF.

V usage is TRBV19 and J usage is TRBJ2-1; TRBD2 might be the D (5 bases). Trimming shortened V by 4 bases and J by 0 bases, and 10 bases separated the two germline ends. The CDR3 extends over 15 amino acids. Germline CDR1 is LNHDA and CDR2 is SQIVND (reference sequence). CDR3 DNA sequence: TGTGCCAGTAGTAGGGCGGGCAGCTCCTACAATGAGCAGTTCTTC. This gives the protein CASSRAGSSYNEQFF.